Shown below are 27 T cell receptor beta chains from a single sample sequenced in a study of blood T cell repertoires in COVID-19. Here immunoSEQ multiplex PCR was the method, and the copy in TCRdb shows in-frame clones only, minus some. There are tens of thousands of clones in the sample; about 85% occur only once, and around 3.7% lies in the top ten. Sequenced sample: peripheral blood. The receptors originated from a woman between 45 and 60 years old with COVID-19, enrolled during active disease.

The V and J genes are TRBV7-2 and TRBJ2-2; D may be TRBD2 (7 bases). The CDR3 covers 16 residues. V lost 2 bases and J 3 bases, leaving 13 bases between the germline ends. Germline CDR1 SGHTA, CDR2 FQGNSA. CDR3 coding DNA: TGTGCCAGCAGCTTACGGGGGGCGGGCGACACCGGGGAGCTGTTTTTT. Protein product: CASSLRGAGDTGELFF. The variable domain in full, completed from reference TRBV7-2 and TRBJ2-2, reads GAGVSQSPSNKVTEKGKDVELRCDPISGHTALYWYRQSLGQGLEFLIYFQGNSAPDKSGLPSDRFSAERTGGSVSTLTIQRTQQEDSAVYLCASSLRGAGDTGELFFGEGSRLTVL.

The gene calls are TRBV5-1 and TRBJ2-7; 14 bases map to TRBD2. Germline CDR1 is SGHRS and CDR2 is YFSETQ. This CDR3 has 18 residues. Trimming cost V 3 bases and J 4 bases; bases outside gene matches: 12. This chain's CDR3 is CASSWTGTSGSFIYEQYF. CDR3 nucleotide sequence: TGCGCCAGCAGCTGGACCGGGACTAGCGGGAGTTTTATTTACGAGCAGTACTTC. Variable domain in full (rest from reference TRBV5-1 and TRBJ2-7): KAGVTQTPRYLIKTRGQQVTLSCSPISGHRSVSWYQQTPGQGLQFLFEYFSETQRNKGNFPGRFSGRQFSNSRSEMNVSTLELGDSALYLCASSWTGTSGSFIYEQYFGPGTRLTVT.

The chain couples TRBV28 to TRBJ1-5; D is perhaps TRBD1 (6 bases). The CDR3 sequence is 15 residues long. The V and J ends lost 2 bases and 7 bases respectively, with 15 bases between them. From germline, CDR1 is MDHEN and CDR2 SYDVKM. The DNA for the CDR3 is TGTGCCAGCAGTTTACGGACAGTTATAGGACAGCCCCAGCATTTT. Its protein product is CASSLRTVIGQPQHF. The variable domain in full, with the rest retrieved from reference TRBV28 and TRBJ1-5, is DVKVTQSSRYLVKRTGEKVFLECVQDMDHENMFWYRQDPGLGLRLIYFSYDVKMKEKGDIPEGYSVSREKKERFSLILESASTNQTSMYLCASSLRTVIGQPQHFGDGTRLSIL.

This clone showed up just a few times. V and J are TRBV5-4 and TRBJ2-7, with D maybe TRBD2 (5 bases). The V and J ends lost 7 bases and 3 bases respectively, with 11 bases between them. CDR1 is SGHNT, CDR2 YYREEE, per germline (reference sequence). The CDR3 covers 12 residues. CDR3 DNA sequence: TGTGCCAGCTCCGAGGGAATCTACGAGCAGTACTTC. This encodes CASSEGIYEQYF.

The rearrangement uses TRBV30 and TRBJ1-2; perhaps TRBD1 as D (6 bases). CDR1 GTSNPN and CDR2 SVGIG come from the germline V gene (reference sequence). V was trimmed by 3 bases and J by 5 bases, leaving 13 bases between them. This CDR3 has 13 residues. In DNA, the CDR3 is TGTGCCTGGAGCTCCGGACAGTTTTATGGCTACACCTTC. The encoded protein is CAWSSGQFYGYTF.

This chain connects TRBV7-9 to TRBJ2-7; 9 positions match TRBD1. The CDR3 has 16 residues. J lost 1 base, V lost 3 bases, and 7 bases had no gene match. Germline assignment: CDR1 SEHNR and CDR2 FQNEAQ (reference sequence). The DNA for the CDR3 is TGTGCCAGCAGCTTTCCAACAGGGGGCTTTTCCTACGAGCAGTACTTC. Translation gives CASSFPTGGFSYEQYF.

This clone occurred a few times. This sequence joins TRBV7-8 and TRBJ2-1, with 8 bases aligning to TRBD2. CDR1 and CDR2 from the germline V gene are SGHVS and FQNEAQ. This CDR3 spans 15 amino acids. Losses at the gene ends were 5 bases for V and 2 bases for J; bases not matched to a gene: 5. CDR3 in amino acids: CASSGGGRPYNEQFF. In nucleotides, the CDR3 is TGTGCCAGCAGCGGAGGCGGGAGGCCCTACAATGAGCAGTTCTTC.

A few counts support this clone. V usage is TRBV3-1 (or the pseudogene TRBV3-2) and J usage is TRBJ1-5, with 8 bases aligning to TRBD1. There are 14 residues in the CDR3. Germline values: CDR1 LGHDT, CDR2 YNNKEL (reference sequence). V dropped 4 bases and J dropped 4; count of bases not matched to a gene: 3. The CDR3 DNA reads as TGTGCCAGCAGCCGGACAGGGTCAAATCAGCCCCAGCATTTT. This translates into CASSRTGSNQPQHF.

The V gene is TRBV28, the J gene TRBJ2-2; a weak D match, TRBD2 (5 bases). The CDR3 totals 16 residues. Trimming removed 6 bases from V and 0 bases from J, with 14 bases in between. Germline V lookup: CDR1 MDHEN, CDR2 SYDVKM. The CDR3 reads CASSLLGSSNTGELFF. The CDR3 coding sequence is TGTGCCAGCAGCCTCCTGGGGAGTTCGAACACCGGGGAGCTGTTTTTT.

CDR3 amino acids: CASTAAGGTGELFF. The CDR3 coding sequence is TGTGCCAGCACCGCGGCGGGAGGTACCGGGGAGCTGTTTTTT. The chain couples TRBV7-3 to TRBJ2-2, with 8 positions matching TRBD2. This CDR3 spans 14 amino acids. Per the germline V gene, CDR1 is SGHTA and CDR2 is FQGTGA. V was clipped by 7 bases and J by 5 bases; unmatched bases: 6.

The sample holds one count of this clone. The chain combines TRBV9 with TRBJ1-3; D perhaps matches TRBD1 (6 bases). Germline V gene lookup returns CDR1 SGDLS and CDR2 YYNGEE. Trimming took 0 bases from V and 3 from J, leaving 10 bases between them. This CDR3 region has 15 residues. The CDR3 bases are TGTGCCAGCAGCGTAGTAGGGGGTTTTGGAAACACCATATATTTT. Protein sequence: CASSVVGGFGNTIYF.

The chain couples TRBV19 to TRBJ1-5; a possible D gene is TRBD1 (5 bases). The CDR3 runs to 14 residues. Trimming pared 5 bases from V and 5 bases from J, leaving 13 bases between. Looked up from germline, CDR1 is LNHDA and CDR2 is SQIVND (reference sequence). CDR3 loop: CASSLRGADQPQHF. In DNA, the CDR3 is TGTGCCAGTAGTTTAAGGGGTGCTGATCAGCCCCAGCATTTT.

Details on this clone: The identical CDR3 is also encoded by other nucleotide sequences in the sample. The rearrangement links TRBV5-1 to TRBJ2-1; TRBD2 matches at 7 bases. Germline V lookup: CDR1 SGHRS, CDR2 YFSETQ. Trimming at V came to 0 bases and at J to 4 bases, leaving 4 bases not matched to a gene. This CDR3 is built from 15 residues. In DNA, the CDR3 is TGCGCCAGCAGCTTGGGGCTAGCGGCATACAATGAGCAGTTCTTC. This codes for CASSLGLAAYNEQFF.

The V and J genes are TRBV2 and TRBJ1-6; the D gene is possibly TRBD1 (6 bases). V was cut by 6 bases and J by 7 bases, with 7 bases left in between. The germline V gene has CDR1 SNHLY and CDR2 FYNNEI. The CDR3 sequence is 12 residues long. The CDR3 sequence: CASRRGNSPLHF. Written as DNA, the CDR3 is TGTGCCAGCAGAAGGGGGAATTCACCCCTCCACTTT.

The chain uses TRBV6-2 or TRBV6-3 and TRBJ1-1, with no clear D. The CDR3 is 15 amino acids. With 2 bases removed from V and 0 bases from J, the gap between germline ends came to 10 bases. CDR1 MNHEY and CDR2 SVGEGT come from the germline V gene. The CDR3 DNA reads as TGTGCCAGCAGTTACGCGGGGATTATGAACACTGAAGCTTTCTTT. Translating gives CASSYAGIMNTEAFF.

J is TRBJ2-1 and V is TRBV5-1, with D possibly matching TRBD2 (5 bases). Trimming took 0 bases from V and 7 from J, leaving 8 bases between them. Germline-derived CDR1 and CDR2 are SGHRS and YFSETQ. The CDR3 extends over 13 amino acids. The CDR3 nucleotides read TGCGCCAGCAGCTTGGGGACGGGGAATGAGCAGTTCTTC. It is translated as CASSLGTGNEQFF.

V gene TRBV18 combines with J gene TRBJ1-6; TRBD1 aligns across 10 bases. The CDR3 length is 13 residues. CDR1 and CDR2 (germline): KGHSH, LQKENI. J gave up 13 bases and V 3 bases, and 3 bases lay outside the gene matches. The CDR3 nucleotides are TGTGCCAGCTCACCCGGGACAGGGGTTCCCCTCCACTTT. Translated, it gives CASSPGTGVPLHF.

This clone was seen a few times. V is TRBV5-1 and J is TRBJ2-3, with TRBD2 as a possible D gene (5 bases). CDR1 is SGHRS, CDR2 YFSETQ, per germline. The CDR3 covers 15 residues. Trimming removed 0 bases from V and 3 bases from J, with 11 bases in between. The CDR3 spells CASSLGRGGTDTQYF. The CDR3 nucleotides are TGCGCCAGCAGCTTGGGACGGGGTGGAACAGATACGCAGTATTTT.

The V call is TRBV6-6, the J call TRBJ1-6; TRBD1 aligns across 7 bases. With 6 bases clipped from V and 7 bases from J, the junction kept 6 bases outside the gene matches. This CDR3 is built from 14 residues. Germline CDR1 and CDR2: MNHNY and SVGAGI (reference sequence). CDR3 sequence (DNA): TGTGCCAGCAGCCCCGCGACAGGGAATTCACCCCTCCACTTT. This codes for CASSPATGNSPLHF.

The chain recombines TRBV9 with TRBJ1-5; the D is unclear. Germline CDR1 SGDLS, CDR2 YYNGEE. This CDR3 is 15 amino acids long. Trimming stripped 4 bases from V and 5 bases from J, with 16 bases between. CDR3 DNA sequence: TGTGCCAGCAGCCCCGACCCTCGGGGTCATCAGCCCCAGCATTTT. Protein sequence: CASSPDPRGHQPQHF.

V gene TRBV28 combines with J gene TRBJ2-7; 7 nucleotides line up with TRBD1. Germline values: CDR1 MDHEN, CDR2 SYDVKM. This CDR3 has 16 residues. The J segment lost 2 bases and the V segment lost 4 bases, leaving 11 bases of the junction unmatched. The CDR3 nucleotides read TGTGCCAGCAGTTCGAGGACAGGAAGTCTTCCCTACGAGCAGTACTTC. Translation: CASSSRTGSLPYEQYF.

This clone was found once. The gene calls are TRBV10-3 and TRBJ2-1, with 11 bases lining up with TRBD2. The CDR3 has 14 residues. Trimming cost V 2 bases and J 8 bases; bases outside gene matches: 2. CDR1 is ENHRY and CDR2 is SYGVKD in the germline V gene. The CDR3 spells CAISETLAGDEQFF. The CDR3 DNA reads as TGTGCCATCAGTGAGACACTAGCGGGAGATGAGCAGTTCTTC.

This rearrangement joins TRBV6-2 or TRBV6-3 to TRBJ2-7; 10 bases agree with TRBD2. With 0 bases clipped from V and 1 base from J, the junction kept 3 bases outside the gene matches. This CDR3 comprises 16 residues. Germline V gene lookup returns CDR1 MNHEY and CDR2 SVGEGT. The DNA for the CDR3 is TGTGCCAGCAGTTACTCGTCACTAGCGGGATCCTACGAGCAGTACTTC. This encodes CASSYSSLAGSYEQYF.

This chain uses TRBV30 with TRBJ2-6; the match to TRBD1 covers 9 bases. CDR3 length: 17 residues. Trimming cost V 2 bases and J 1 base; bases outside gene matches: 6. Germline CDR1 reads GTSNPN; CDR2 reads SVGIG (reference sequence). The CDR3 sequence: CAWSNGDRVSGANVLTF. CDR3 coding DNA: TGTGCCTGGAGTAATGGGGACAGGGTTTCTGGGGCCAACGTCCTGACTTTC.

This clone showed up just a few times. The V call is TRBV11-3, the J call TRBJ2-2; 7 bases align to TRBD2. The CDR3 has 16 amino acids. Germline CDR1 SGHNT, CDR2 YENEEA. Trimming took 6 bases from V and 1 from J; bases not matched to a gene: 8. In DNA form, the CDR3 reads TGTGCCAGCAGGAGAAGCGGGATCGTGAACACCGGGGAGCTGTTTTTT. It codes for CASRRSGIVNTGELFF.

The chain couples TRBV10-2 to TRBJ2-5; 8 bases agree with TRBD2. CDR1 is WSHSY, CDR2 SAAADI, per germline. Germline trimming cut 5 bases from V and 4 bases from J; bases unmatched to any gene: 12. CDR3 length: 16 residues. The DNA of the CDR3 is TGCGCCAGCAGTCCCCGACTAGCGCCCATTGGAGAGACCCAGTACTTC. Translating it yields CASSPRLAPIGETQYF.

V is TRBV18 and J is TRBJ2-6; 13 nucleotides agree with TRBD2. In germline, CDR1 is KGHSH, CDR2 LQKENI. The CDR3 has 21 amino acids. The ends lost 3 bases at V and 0 bases at J; junction bases unmatched: 11. DNA for the CDR3: TGTGCCAGCTCACCCTCCACCGGGACTAGCGGGGCCAGCTCTGGGGCCAACGTCCTGACTTTC. It codes for CASSPSTGTSGASSGANVLTF.